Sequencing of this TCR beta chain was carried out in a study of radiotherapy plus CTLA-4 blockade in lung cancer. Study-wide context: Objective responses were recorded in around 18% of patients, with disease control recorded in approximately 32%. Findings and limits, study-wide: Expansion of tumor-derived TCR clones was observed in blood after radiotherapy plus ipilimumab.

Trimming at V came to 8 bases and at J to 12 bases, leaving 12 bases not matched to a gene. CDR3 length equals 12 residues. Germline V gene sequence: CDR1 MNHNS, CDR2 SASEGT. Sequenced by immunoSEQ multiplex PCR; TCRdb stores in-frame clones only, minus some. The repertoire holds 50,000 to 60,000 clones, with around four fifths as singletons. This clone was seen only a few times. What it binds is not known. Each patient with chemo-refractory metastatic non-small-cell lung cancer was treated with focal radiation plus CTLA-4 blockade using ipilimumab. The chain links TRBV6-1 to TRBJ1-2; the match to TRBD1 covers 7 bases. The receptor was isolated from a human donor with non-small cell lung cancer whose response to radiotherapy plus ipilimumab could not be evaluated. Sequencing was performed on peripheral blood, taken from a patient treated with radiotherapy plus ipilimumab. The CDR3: CASRTPTGFDTF. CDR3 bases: TGTGCCAGCCGTACCCCGACAGGGTTTGACACCTTC.